One and the same sample provided the 7 T cell receptor beta chains below, sequenced in a study of Ad26.COV2.S vaccination and SARS-CoV-2 variants. The table came from immunoSEQ multiplex PCR; TCRdb's copy has only in-frame clones and leaves some out. The sample carries more than 300,000 clones, 86% recorded once. Stated treatment: around 19 received Ad26.COV2.S at low or high dose, single or two shots; roughly five received placebo; per-sample allocation not given. Sampling was performed 63 days after the first vaccine or placebo injection. Here the sequenced sample was peripheral blood, taken in a trial of Ad26.COV2.S vaccine versus placebo. These receptors all stem from a person aged 18-65 years who received the Ad26.COV2.S COVID-19 vaccine or a placebo.

This clone occurred once. The chain employs TRBV9 and TRBJ2-1; D unresolved. Germline lookup yields CDR1 SGDLS and CDR2 YYNGEE. This CDR3 is 15 amino acids long. Trimming stripped 0 bases from V and 5 bases from J, with 12 bases between. The CDR3 reads CASSVDIGVNNEQFF. The CDR3 DNA follows: TGTGCCAGCAGCGTAGATATTGGGGTCAACAATGAGCAGTTCTTC.

This clone was picked up a small number of times. The CDR3 loop is CASSQSPSDEQFF. The CDR3 nucleotides are TGTGCCAGCAGCCAGTCCCCTTCGGATGAGCAGTTCTTC. The V call is TRBV7-8, the J call TRBJ2-1; D remains ambiguous. The germline V gene has CDR1 SGHVS and CDR2 FQNEAQ. This CDR3 has 13 amino acids. V dropped 5 bases and J dropped 8 bases, with 13 bases sitting between them.

The CDR3 loop reads CASSLGRSGELFF. CDR3 coding DNA: TGTGCCAGCAGCCTGGGACGGTCCGGGGAGCTGTTTTTT. The V call is TRBV3-1 (or the pseudogene TRBV3-2), the J call TRBJ2-2; TRBD1 or TRBD2 may be the D gene (5 bases each). Trimming removed 4 bases at V and 6 bases at J, with 9 bases between. CDR3 length equals 13 residues. Germline-derived CDR1 and CDR2 are LGHDT and YNNKEL (reference sequence).

The J gene is TRBJ1-4, the V gene TRBV6-5; the match to TRBD1 covers 9 bases. This CDR3 has 13 amino acids. The V gene end was trimmed by 8 bases and the J gene end by 6 bases; junction bases not matched to a gene: 4. The germline CDR1 and CDR2 sequences are MNHEY and SVGAGI. The CDR3 loop reads CASQTGGDEKLFF. Written as DNA, the CDR3 is TGTGCCAGCCAGACAGGGGGGGATGAAAAACTGTTTTTT.

The CDR3 coding sequence is TGTGCCAGTGCTCCCGTCGGACAGCCTAATGAAAAACTGTTTTTT. Translating it yields CASAPVGQPNEKLFF. This chain connects TRBV28 to TRBJ1-4, with D perhaps TRBD1 (6 bases). Germline V gives CDR1 MDHEN, CDR2 SYDVKM. The CDR3 length is 15 residues. The V end lost 9 bases, the J end lost 3 bases, and 17 bases lay between the germline ends.

The V and J genes are TRBV2 and TRBJ2-7, with 10 bases identical to TRBD1. The trim removed 6 bases at V and 4 bases at J, leaving 6 bases unmatched. Germline CDR1 reads SNHLY; CDR2 reads FYNNEI. The CDR3 totals 14 residues. The CDR3 nucleotides are TGTGCCAGCAGCTCCGGGACAGGGGATTACGAGCAGTACTTC. Amino acids: CASSSGTGDYEQYF. The full variable domain, completed using reference TRBV2 and TRBJ2-7, is EPEVTQTPSHQVTQMGQEVILRCVPISNHLYFYWYRQILGQKVEFLVSFYNNEISEKSEIFDDQFSVERPDGSNFTLKIRSTKLEDSAMYFCASSSGTGDYEQYFGPGTRLTVT.

This rearrangement joins TRBV9 to TRBJ2-5; 12 bases line up with TRBD2. This CDR3 is 16 amino acids long. Looked up from germline, CDR1 is SGDLS and CDR2 is YYNGEE. V was pared by 0 bases and J by 4 bases, with 4 bases of the junction left unmatched. CDR3 in DNA: TGTGCCAGCAGCGTAGGTCTAGCGGGAGGGATAGAGACCCAGTACTTC. Translating gives CASSVGLAGGIETQYF.